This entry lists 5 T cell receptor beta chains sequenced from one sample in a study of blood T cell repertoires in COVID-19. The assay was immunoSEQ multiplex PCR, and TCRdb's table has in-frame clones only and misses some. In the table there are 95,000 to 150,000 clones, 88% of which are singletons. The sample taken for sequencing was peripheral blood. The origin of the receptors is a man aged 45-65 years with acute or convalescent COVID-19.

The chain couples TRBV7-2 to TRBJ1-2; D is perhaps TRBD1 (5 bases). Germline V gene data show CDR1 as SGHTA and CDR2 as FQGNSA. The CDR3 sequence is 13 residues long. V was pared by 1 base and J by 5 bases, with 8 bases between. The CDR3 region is CASSLGQGYGYTF. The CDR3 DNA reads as TGTGCCAGCAGCTTAGGGCAGGGATATGGCTACACCTTC.

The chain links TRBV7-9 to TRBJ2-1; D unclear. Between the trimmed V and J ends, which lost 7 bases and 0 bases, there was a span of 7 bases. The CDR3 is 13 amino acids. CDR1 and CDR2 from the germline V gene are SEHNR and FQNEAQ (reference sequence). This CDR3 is CASKPSSYNEQFF. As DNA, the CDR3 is TGTGCCAGCAAGCCGAGCTCCTACAATGAGCAGTTCTTC.

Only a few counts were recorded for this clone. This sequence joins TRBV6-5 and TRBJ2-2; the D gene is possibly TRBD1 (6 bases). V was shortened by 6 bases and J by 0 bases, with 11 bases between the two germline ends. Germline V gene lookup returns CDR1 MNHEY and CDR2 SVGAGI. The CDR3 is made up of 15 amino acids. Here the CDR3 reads CASSRDIANTGELFF. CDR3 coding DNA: TGTGCCAGCAGCAGGGACATCGCGAACACCGGGGAGCTGTTTTTT.

CDR3 in amino acids: CASSLMTTTNEKLFF. The CDR3 DNA reads TGTGCCAGCAGCCTAATGACAACAACTAATGAAAAACTGTTTTTT. V gene TRBV3-1 (or the pseudogene TRBV3-2) combines with J gene TRBJ1-4; D uncertain. This CDR3 has 15 residues. Trimming removed 4 bases at V and 0 bases at J, with 9 bases between. Germline V gene lookup returns CDR1 LGHDT and CDR2 YNNKEL (reference sequence).

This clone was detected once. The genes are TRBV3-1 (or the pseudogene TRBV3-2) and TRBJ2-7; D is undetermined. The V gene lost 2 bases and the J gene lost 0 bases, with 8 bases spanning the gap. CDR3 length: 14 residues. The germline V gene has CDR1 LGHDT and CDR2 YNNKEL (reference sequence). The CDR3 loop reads CASSQSYSSYEQYF. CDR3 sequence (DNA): TGTGCCAGCAGCCAAAGTTATAGCTCCTACGAGCAGTACTTC.